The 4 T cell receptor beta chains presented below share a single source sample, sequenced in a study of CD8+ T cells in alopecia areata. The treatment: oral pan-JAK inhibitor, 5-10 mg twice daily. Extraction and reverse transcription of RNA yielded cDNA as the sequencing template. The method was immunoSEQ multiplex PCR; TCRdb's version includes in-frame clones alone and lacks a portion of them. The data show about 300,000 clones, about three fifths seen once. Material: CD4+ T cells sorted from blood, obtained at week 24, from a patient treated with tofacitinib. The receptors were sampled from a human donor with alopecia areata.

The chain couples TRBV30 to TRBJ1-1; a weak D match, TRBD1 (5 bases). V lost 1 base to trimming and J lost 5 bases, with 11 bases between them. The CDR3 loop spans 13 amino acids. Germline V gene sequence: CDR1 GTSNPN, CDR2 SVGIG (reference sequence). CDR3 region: CAWSGTFGTEAFF. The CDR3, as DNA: TGTGCCTGGAGTGGGACATTTGGTACTGAAGCTTTCTTT.

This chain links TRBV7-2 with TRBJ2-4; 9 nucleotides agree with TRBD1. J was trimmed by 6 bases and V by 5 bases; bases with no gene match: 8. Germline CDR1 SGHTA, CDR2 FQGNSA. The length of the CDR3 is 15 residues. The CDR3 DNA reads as TGTGCCAGCAGCCGAAGATCGGGACAGGGAAACATTCAGTACTTC. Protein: CASSRRSGQGNIQYF.

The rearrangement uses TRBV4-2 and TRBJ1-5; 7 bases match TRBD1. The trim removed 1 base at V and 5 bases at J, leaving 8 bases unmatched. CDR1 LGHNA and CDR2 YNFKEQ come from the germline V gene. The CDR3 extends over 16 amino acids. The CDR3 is CASSQVATGRDQPQHF. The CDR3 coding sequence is TGTGCCAGCAGCCAAGTAGCGACAGGGCGTGATCAGCCCCAGCATTTT.

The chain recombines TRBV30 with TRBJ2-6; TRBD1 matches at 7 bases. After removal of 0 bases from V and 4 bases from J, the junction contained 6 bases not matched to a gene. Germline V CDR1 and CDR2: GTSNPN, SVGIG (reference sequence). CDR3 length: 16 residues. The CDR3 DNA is TGTGCCTGGAGTGTAAAGACAGGGCACGGGGCCAACGTCCTGACTTTC. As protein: CAWSVKTGHGANVLTF.